This note documents a single T cell receptor (beta chain) sequence. No antigen is known for it. This CDR3 has 18 residues. Per germline, CDR1 SGHVS and CDR2 FQNEAQ. Between the trimmed V and J ends, which lost 2 bases and 0 bases, there was a span of 14 bases. Use of 60 Vbeta and 13 Jbeta primers characterized the PCR. This table comes from immunoSEQ multiplex PCR, and its TCRdb copy is limited to in-frame clones, with some not included. The top ten hold 2% to 2.5% of the sample, which has hundreds of thousands of clones, just over 70% seen once. This sample was taken from a study of cytomegalovirus exposure and HLA in healthy donors. General study points: Most observed TCR sequences were rare, whereas some public TCRs were detected in many donors.

Among the donors, all were healthy bone marrow donors. The receptor comes from a female donor in good health and CMV-seronegative. Sequencing input: PBMCs. This chain connects TRBV7-8 to TRBJ2-6; a possible D gene is TRBD2 (5 bases). This CDR3 is CASSLKRVLPSGANVLTF. In DNA, the CDR3 is TGTGCCAGCAGCTTAAAGAGGGTTCTTCCCTCTGGGGCCAACGTCCTGACTTTC. Variable domain in full (rest from reference TRBV7-8 and TRBJ2-6): GAGVSQSPRYKVAKRGQDVALRCDPISGHVSLFWYQQALGQGPEFLTYFQNEAQLDKSGLPSDRFFAERPEGSVSTLKIQRTQQEDSAVYLCASSLKRVLPSGANVLTFGAGSRLTVL.